The 19 T cell receptor beta chains presented below share a single source sample, sequenced in a study of blood T cell repertoires in COVID-19. Libraries were prepared by immunoSEQ multiplex PCR; TCRdb keeps only in-frame clonotypes and omits some of them. This sample carries around 400,000 clones, more than 75% of them seen once, and the ten largest clones take about 2.1%. Sequenced: peripheral blood. The receptor source for this set is a woman in her sixties with COVID-19, enrolled during active disease.

This rearrangement joins TRBV9 to TRBJ1-3, with TRBD1 identical over 7 bases. Trimming took 4 bases from V and 1 from J; bases not matched to a gene: 5. Germline-derived CDR1 and CDR2 are SGDLS and YYNGEE. This CDR3 has 15 amino acids. The DNA for the CDR3 is TGTGCCAGCAGCTCCGGGACAGCTTCTGGAAACACCATATATTTT. Protein sequence: CASSSGTASGNTIYF.

The gene calls are TRBV5-1 and TRBJ2-1, with D perhaps matching TRBD2 (6 bases). Trimming took off 5 bases at V and 1 base at J, with 13 bases between the two ends. The CDR3 loop spans 15 amino acids. CDR1 is SGHRS and CDR2 is YFSETQ in the germline V gene. The CDR3 DNA sequence: TGCGCCAGCAGGGGGGTGGCGGGATCCTACAATGAGCAGTTCTTC. Translating gives CASRGVAGSYNEQFF. The entire variable domain, with the rest obtained from reference TRBV5-1 and TRBJ2-1, is as follows: KAGVTQTPRYLIKTRGQQVTLSCSPISGHRSVSWYQQTPGQGLQFLFEYFSETQRNKGNFPGRFSGRQFSNSRSEMNVSTLELGDSALYLCASRGVAGSYNEQFFGPGTRLTVL.

The rearrangement links TRBV10-3 to TRBJ2-3; 9 positions match TRBD1. CDR1 and CDR2 from the germline V gene are ENHRY and SYGVKD. With V trimmed by 6 bases and J by 2 bases, 6 bases remained unmatched. CDR3 size: 15 residues. The CDR3 nucleotides read TGTGCCATCAGACTGGACAGGGGTGCCACAGATACGCAGTATTTT. Protein sequence: CAIRLDRGATDTQYF.

This clone was found once. The chain couples TRBV28 to TRBJ2-2; perhaps TRBD1 as D (6 bases). Trimming left V 5 bases short and J 4 bases short, with 14 bases between. The germline V gene has CDR1 MDHEN and CDR2 SYDVKM. CDR3 length equals 15 residues. The CDR3 loop reads CASSRGGAGTGELFF. In DNA, the CDR3 is TGTGCCAGCAGTCGTGGGGGCGCGGGCACCGGGGAGCTGTTTTTT.

The V and J genes are TRBV11-2 and TRBJ1-2; D might be TRBD1 (6 bases). The germline CDR1 and CDR2 sequences are SGHAT and FQNNGV. The V and J ends lost 8 bases and 4 bases respectively, with 23 bases between them. The CDR3 loop spans 16 amino acids. Here the CDR3 DNA reads TGTGCCAGCCTAGGAAATACGGGGGGCCGGAGCTATGGCTACACCTTC. This encodes CASLGNTGGRSYGYTF.

The sample holds a few counts of this clone. The V call is TRBV4-1, the J call TRBJ1-2, with 9 bases matching TRBD1. Germline V gives CDR1 MGHRA, CDR2 YSYEKL. The CDR3 extends over 15 amino acids. V shed 2 bases, J shed 4 bases, and the junction held 5 bases outside the gene matches. CDR3 coding DNA: TGCGCCAGCAGCCAAAGGACAGGGGAAGGCTATGGCTACACCTTC. It translates to CASSQRTGEGYGYTF.

This chain links TRBV19 with TRBJ1-3; D might be TRBD1 (5 bases). The CDR3 totals 18 residues. Trimming took off 1 base at V and 4 bases at J, with 20 bases between the two ends. From germline, CDR1 is LNHDA and CDR2 SQIVND (reference sequence). DNA of the CDR3: TGTGCCAGTAGTATAGGTTCGGAGGGGAAGAACGAAGGAAACACCATATATTTT. Protein sequence: CASSIGSEGKNEGNTIYF.

DNA for the CDR3: TGTGCCAGTAGTATGGGGACAGCCTATAATTCACCCCTCCACTTT. Its translation: CASSMGTAYNSPLHF. The chain uses TRBV19 and TRBJ1-6, with TRBD1 identical over 7 bases. V shed 3 bases and J 2 bases; nucleotides not matched to a gene: 1. This CDR3 region has 15 residues. CDR1 and CDR2 (germline): LNHDA, SQIVND (reference sequence). Together with reference TRBV19 and TRBJ1-6, the CDR3 gives the full variable domain: DGGITQSPKYLFRKEGQNVTLSCEQNLNHDAMYWYRQDPGQGLRLIYYSQIVNDFQKGDIAEGYSVSREKKESFPLTVTSAQKNPTAFYLCASSMGTAYNSPLHFGNGTRLTVT.

This clone has a handful of counts. This chain links TRBV12-3 or TRBV12-4 with TRBJ1-2; possibly TRBD1 for D (6 bases). Trimming took 6 bases from V and 4 from J, leaving 12 bases between them. This CDR3 contains 13 residues. DNA of the CDR3: TGTGCCAGCAGGTCCCAGGGGACCTATGGCTACACCTTC. Translated, it gives CASRSQGTYGYTF.

In its sample, this clone was seen once. V gene TRBV3-1 (or the pseudogene TRBV3-2) combines with J gene TRBJ2-1; the match to TRBD2 covers 10 bases. After removal of 6 bases from V and 8 bases from J, the junction contained 13 bases not matched to a gene. Germline CDR1 reads LGHDT; CDR2 reads YNNKEL (reference sequence). This CDR3 has 16 amino acids. CDR3 sequence (DNA): TGTGCCAGCAGACGACTAGCGGGCGGGGCTGTTGATGAGCAGTTCTTC. This codes for CASRRLAGGAVDEQFF.

The rearrangement links TRBV5-1 to TRBJ1-1; perhaps TRBD1 as D (5 bases). Germline V CDR1 and CDR2: SGHRS, YFSETQ. V lost 0 bases to trimming and J lost 7 bases, with 10 bases between them. The CDR3 spans 13 residues. DNA of the CDR3: TGCGCCAGCAGCTTGGGCCAGGGAGGTGAAGCTTTCTTT. It translates to CASSLGQGGEAFF.

V usage is TRBV7-9 and J usage is TRBJ1-1; a possible D gene is TRBD1 (6 bases). Looked up from germline, CDR1 is SEHNR and CDR2 is FQNEAQ (reference sequence). V lost 3 bases and J lost 7, with 6 bases in between. The CDR3 consists of 11 residues. The DNA for the CDR3 is TGTGCCAGCAGCTTCAGGGGTGAAGCTTTCTTT. This sequence encodes CASSFRGEAFF. Using reference TRBV7-9 and TRBJ1-1 for the parts outside the CDR3, the full variable domain is DTGVSQNPRHKITKRGQNVTFRCDPISEHNRLYWYRQTLGQGPEFLTYFQNEAQLEKSRLLSDRFSAERPKGSFSTLEIQRTEQGDSAMYLCASSFRGEAFFGQGTRLTVV.

The V and J genes are TRBV27 and TRBJ1-6; 7 bases fit TRBD1. The junction had 8 bases not matched to a gene; V was cut back by 7 bases and J by 5 bases. The germline gives CDR1 MNHEY, CDR2 SMNVEV (reference sequence). This CDR3 has 15 residues. The CDR3 loop reads CASTPRGSNNSPLHF. CDR3 nucleotide sequence: TGTGCCAGCACCCCCAGGGGGTCTAATAATTCACCCCTCCACTTT.

V is TRBV18 and J is TRBJ1-1, with D possibly being TRBD1 (5 bases). The CDR3 has 15 amino acids. V was clipped by 0 bases and J by 2 bases, with 10 bases between them. Germline CDR1 and CDR2: KGHSH and LQKENI. CDR3: CASSPPRGTNTEAFF. CDR3 coding DNA: TGTGCCAGCTCACCACCGCGGGGGACCAACACTGAAGCTTTCTTT.

This clone was seen a single time. The chain carries TRBV6-6 and TRBJ2-2; D gene ambiguous. The CDR3 is made up of 14 amino acids. The ends were cut back, 2 bases at V and 5 bases at J, with 9 bases in the middle. Germline values: CDR1 MNHNY, CDR2 SVGAGI (reference sequence). The CDR3 sequence is CASSYVTRTGELFF. CDR3 nucleotide sequence: TGTGCCAGCAGTTACGTGACACGAACCGGGGAGCTGTTTTTT.

The genes are TRBV6-5 and TRBJ1-2, with D possibly TRBD1 on 6 matching bases. In germline, CDR1 is MNHEY, CDR2 SVGAGI. V was trimmed by 6 bases and J by 3 bases, leaving 14 bases between them. The CDR3 is 14 residues long. The CDR3 region is CASRQTGGYYGYTF. DNA of the CDR3: TGTGCCAGCAGACAGACAGGTGGCTACTATGGCTACACCTTC.

The chain is built from TRBV2 and TRBJ2-7; D may be TRBD1 (5 bases). The CDR3 is 13 amino acids. Looked up from germline, CDR1 is SNHLY and CDR2 is FYNNEI. Between the trimmed V and J ends, which lost 11 bases and 3 bases, there was a span of 17 bases. Here the CDR3 DNA reads TGTGCCGGTGGCGACAGCCGCCTCTACGAGCAGTACTTC. It codes for CAGGDSRLYEQYF.

V gene TRBV27 combines with J gene TRBJ1-4, with 7 bases aligning to TRBD1. The CDR3 is made up of 14 amino acids. V was clipped by 6 bases and J by 6 bases; unmatched bases: 7. Germline values: CDR1 MNHEY, CDR2 SMNVEV (reference sequence). The CDR3 loop is CASSPRQGYEKLFF. In DNA form, the CDR3 reads TGTGCCAGCAGCCCCAGACAGGGTTATGAAAAACTGTTTTTT.

Here the CDR3 DNA reads TGTGCCAGCAGCTCCTGGACAGGGGGCAGGGAGACCCAGTACTTC. The encoded protein is CASSSWTGGRETQYF. The gene calls are TRBV3-1 (or the pseudogene TRBV3-2) and TRBJ2-5; TRBD1 matches 11 bases. V shed 5 bases, J shed 5 bases, and the junction held 7 bases outside the gene matches. The CDR3 covers 15 residues. In germline, CDR1 is LGHDT, CDR2 YNNKEL (reference sequence).